Sequencing of this T cell receptor (beta chain) was carried out in a study of blood T cell repertoires in COVID-19. Cohort placement rested on clinical history that participants reported themselves. V trimming: 4 bases; J trimming: 6 bases; junction bases outside the gene matches: 3. Germline V gene lookup returns CDR1 MNHEY and CDR2 SVGAGI. The CDR3 length is 14 residues. Original processing notes: Amplifying reference gene primers gave estimates of nucleated cell counts. Repertoires were generated with immunoSEQ multiplex PCR, while TCRdb's copy carries only in-frame clones and drops some. V and J calls and clone size follow that table, whereas D and trimming were derived from the DNA. The table shows approximately 210,000 clones, with roughly 91% occurring only once.

The V gene is TRBV6-5, the J gene TRBJ1-2; 12 nucleotides agree with TRBD1. This clonotype was sampled from a man aged 30-40 years in a cohort exposed to, infected with or recovered from COVID-19 (not recorded which). Sequenced sample: PBMCs or T cells enriched from blood (not recorded which). Here the CDR3 DNA reads TGTGCCAGCAGTTCGGGACAGGGGGCGGATGGCTACACCTTC. As protein: CASSSGQGADGYTF.